The T cell receptor (beta chain) under discussion was sequenced for a study of regulatory T cells in long-lasting Graves disease. This clonotype has only one observation. What it recognizes is unknown. The time point denotes: persistent/refractory GD, antithyroid drugs over 5 years with positive TRAb. PBMCs were the source of the RNA used for TCR sequencing. It was American Thyroid Association guidelines that determined Graves' disease diagnosis. Study-wide points: Persistent disease showed a preference for TRBV28, TRBJ1-2 and TRBJ2-5. Thyroid tissue went unexamined; only peripheral blood was analyzed. Comparison showed that persistent patients shared more public clonotypes (about 2,700) than new patients (966).

This CDR3 contains 15 residues. Germline loops: CDR1 LGHNA, CDR2 YNFKEQ. Between the trimmed V and J ends, which lost 4 bases and 1 base, there was a span of 10 bases. Arm-PCR with iRepertoire HTBI primers amplified the CDR3 regions for these TCR beta libraries. TCRdb recomputed calls from the multiplex PCR reads with MiXCR, one row per CDR3 protein. The sample lists about 660,000 distinct CDR3 sequences, about 32% occurring once. Sequencing used peripheral blood mononuclear cells (PBMCs), obtained when the disease was refractory, from a patient treated with antithyroid drugs. This TCR came from a female donor with Graves disease. V usage is TRBV4-2 and J usage is TRBJ2-2; a possible D gene is TRBD2 (6 bases). The CDR3 DNA sequence: TGTGCCAGCAGCCCCCAGACTAGGAACACCGGGGAGCTGTTTTTT. It encodes CASSPQTRNTGELFF.